The 14 T cell receptor beta chains below all came from one sample that was sequenced in a study of OX40 agonist ivuxolimab in advanced cancers. The repertoire was sequenced with immunoSEQ multiplex PCR; TCRdb's copy has only in-frame clones and lacks some. The table includes about 70,000 clones, approximately 86% detected once. The sequencing used CD4+ or CD8+ T cells sorted from blood, collected in a trial of the OX40 agonist ivuxolimab. The source is an adult with an advanced solid tumor such as melanoma, head and neck, liver or kidney cancer.

The chain couples TRBV7-2 to TRBJ2-4; no definite D call. The V gene lost 5 bases and the J gene lost 1 base, with 9 bases spanning the gap. Germline V gene sequence: CDR1 SGHTA, CDR2 FQGNSA. The length of the CDR3 is 14 residues. The CDR3 spells CASSPYRAKNIQYF. The CDR3 DNA reads as TGTGCCAGCAGCCCCTATCGGGCCAAAAACATTCAGTACTTC.

In its sample, this clone was seen once. The chain joins TRBV5-6 to TRBJ1-5; D not resolved. This CDR3 contains 12 residues. CDR1 SGHDT and CDR2 YYEEEE come from the germline V gene. The germline V and J ends were trimmed by 2 bases and 4 bases, with 4 bases remaining between them. CDR3 protein: CASSLGNQPQHF. The CDR3 bases are TGTGCCAGCAGCTTAGGGAATCAGCCCCAGCATTTT.

The chain employs TRBV4-1 and TRBJ1-2, with D maybe TRBD1 (5 bases). Germline V lookup: CDR1 MGHRA, CDR2 YSYEKL. V was clipped by 1 base and J by 4 bases, with 7 bases between them. The CDR3 extends over 13 amino acids. CDR3: CASSQVGTYGYTF. CDR3 coding DNA: TGCGCCAGCAGCCAAGTAGGGACCTATGGCTACACCTTC.

The chain couples TRBV5-3 to TRBJ2-1, with D unresolved. TRBV5-3 is reported as an ORF; its role is uncertain. V gave up 0 bases and J gave up 11 bases, with 15 bases separating them. The CDR3 covers 14 residues. CDR3 in amino acids: CARSLGFSWAQQFF. The CDR3 nucleotides are TGTGCCAGAAGCTTGGGCTTCTCTTGGGCCCAGCAGTTCTTC.

The sample holds a few counts of this clone. This chain joins TRBV7-9 and TRBJ1-6; unclear D gene. The germline CDR1 and CDR2 sequences are SEHNR and FQNEAQ (reference sequence). V lost 1 base and J 7 bases, leaving 8 bases between the germline ends. This CDR3 spans 14 amino acids. The CDR3 protein is CASSLGFANSPLHF. The DNA of the CDR3 is TGTGCCAGCAGCTTAGGATTCGCGAATTCACCCCTCCACTTT.

This clone was seen only once. The chain recombines TRBV5-4 with TRBJ2-3; D remains ambiguous. Trimming took off 4 bases at V and 3 bases at J, with 12 bases between the two ends. Germline CDR1 and CDR2: SGHNT and YYREEE (reference sequence). This CDR3 has 14 residues. CDR3 loop: CASSQYDGTDTQYF. The DNA of the CDR3 is TGTGCCAGCAGCCAATACGACGGTACAGATACGCAGTATTTT. The full variable domain, its missing parts supplied by reference TRBV5-4 and TRBJ2-3, is ETGVTQSPTHLIKTRGQQVTLRCSSQSGHNTVSWYQQALGQGPQFIFQYYREEENGRGNFPPRFSGLQFPNYSSELNVNALELDDSALYLCASSQYDGTDTQYFGPGTRLTVL.

The gene calls are TRBV28 and TRBJ1-2; D unclear. The germline V gene has CDR1 MDHEN and CDR2 SYDVKM. The CDR3 is 12 amino acids. Trimming removed 10 bases from V and 4 bases from J, with 13 bases in between. CDR3 sequence: CATGPRPYGYTF. CDR3 coding DNA: TGTGCCACCGGGCCCCGGCCCTATGGCTACACCTTC.

The chain carries TRBV18 and TRBJ2-1; 9 bases align to TRBD1. V gave up 2 bases and J gave up 5 bases; unmatched junction bases: 1. The CDR3 has 14 residues. Germline V gene lookup returns CDR1 KGHSH and CDR2 LQKENI. The CDR3 sequence: CASSPWTGDNEQFF. In DNA, the CDR3 is TGTGCCAGCTCACCATGGACAGGGGACAATGAGCAGTTCTTC. The full variable domain, completed using reference TRBV18 and TRBJ2-1, is NAGVMQNPRHLVRRRGQEARLRCSPMKGHSHVYWYRQLPEEGLKFMVYLQKENIIDESGMPKERFSAEFPKEGPSILRIQQVVRGDSAAYFCASSPWTGDNEQFFGPGTRLTVL.

This CDR3 is CASRSRQPSYNEQFF. The CDR3 bases are TGTGCCAGCAGAAGTCGACAGCCCTCCTACAATGAGCAGTTCTTC. This chain connects TRBV28 to TRBJ2-1, with D tentatively TRBD1 (5 bases). Deletions cut 6 bases from V and 0 bases from J, with 12 bases between. Per the germline V gene, CDR1 is MDHEN and CDR2 is SYDVKM. The CDR3 extends over 15 amino acids.

The V gene is TRBV9, the J gene TRBJ2-7; 7 bases are a match to TRBD2. Germline loops: CDR1 SGDLS, CDR2 YYNGEE. This CDR3 has 15 residues. With 3 bases clipped from V and 6 bases from J, the junction kept 12 bases outside the gene matches. CDR3 nucleotides: TGTGCCAGCAGCGCCTCCCCGAACTGGGAGGGCGAGCAGTACTTC. It specifies CASSASPNWEGEQYF.

The rearrangement uses TRBV19 and TRBJ2-7, with D tentatively TRBD2 (5 bases). V was pared by 3 bases and J by 7 bases, with 13 bases between. The CDR3 extends over 13 amino acids. Germline V gives CDR1 LNHDA, CDR2 SQIVND (reference sequence). CDR3 nucleotide sequence: TGTGCCAGTAGTATTGGACTCTTCAGGGAGCAGTACTTC. Translating it yields CASSIGLFREQYF.

The chain uses TRBV5-1 and TRBJ2-6; no reliable D call. Deletions cut 1 base from V and 0 bases from J, with 8 bases between. CDR1 and CDR2 (germline): SGHRS, YFSETQ. This CDR3 is 16 amino acids long. CDR3 sequence: CASSLTTVSGANVLTF. The CDR3 DNA follows: TGCGCCAGCAGCTTGACCACGGTCTCTGGGGCCAACGTCCTGACTTTC.

This chain connects TRBV30 to TRBJ1-2; TRBD1 aligns across 8 bases. Trimming cost V 3 bases and J 4 bases; bases outside gene matches: 7. The CDR3 is 14 residues long. Germline CDR1 GTSNPN, CDR2 SVGIG (reference sequence). CDR3 in amino acids: CAWRGTGALYGYTF. DNA for the CDR3: TGTGCCTGGAGAGGGACAGGCGCCCTCTATGGCTACACCTTC. The full variable domain, completed using reference TRBV30 and TRBJ1-2, is SQTIHQWPATLVQPVGSPLSLECTVEGTSNPNLYWYRQAAGRGLQLLFYSVGIGQISSEVPQNLSASRPQDRQFILSSKKLLLSDSGFYLCAWRGTGALYGYTFGSGTRLTVV.

V gene TRBV2 combines with J gene TRBJ1-2; possible D gene TRBD1, 6 bases. The CDR3 spans 16 residues. V lost 6 bases and J 2 bases, leaving 19 bases between the germline ends. Per germline, CDR1 SNHLY and CDR2 FYNNEI. The CDR3 DNA reads TGTGCCAGCAGACGTTTGGGGGTAGGGACAAACTATGGCTACACCTTC. Its translation is CASRRLGVGTNYGYTF.